This T cell receptor beta chain came from a study of blood T cell repertoires in COVID-19. Study at large: The samples span acute and convalescent COVID-19 from the United States, Italy and Spain.

Original handling: Estimated nucleated cell counts came from reference gene primer amplification. Generated by immunoSEQ multiplex PCR, the TCRdb table keeps only in-frame clones and is missing some. That table is the source of V, J and clone size, and D and trimming were worked out from the DNA. Of approximately 240,000 clones in the sample, approximately 80% were seen once. V lost 1 base to trimming and J lost 1 base, with 8 bases between them. The CDR3 runs to 14 residues. Germline CDR1 SGDLS, CDR2 YYNGEE. Sequencing was performed on peripheral blood. The chain couples TRBV9 to TRBJ1-1; TRBD1 is a possible D gene (5 bases). This clonotype originated in a woman aged 40 to 50 with active or convalescent COVID-19. CDR3 coding DNA: TGTGCCAGCAGCGTAACAGGTGAGAACACTGAAGCTTTCTTT. Translating it yields CASSVTGENTEAFF.